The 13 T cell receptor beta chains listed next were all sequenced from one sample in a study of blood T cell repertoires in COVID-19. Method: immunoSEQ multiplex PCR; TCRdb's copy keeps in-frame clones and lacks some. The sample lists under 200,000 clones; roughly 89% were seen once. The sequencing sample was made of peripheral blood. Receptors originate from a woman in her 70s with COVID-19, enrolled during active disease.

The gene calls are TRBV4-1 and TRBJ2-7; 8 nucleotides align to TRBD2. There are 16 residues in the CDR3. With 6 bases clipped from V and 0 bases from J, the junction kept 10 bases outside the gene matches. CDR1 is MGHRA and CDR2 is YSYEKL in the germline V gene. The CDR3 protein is CASRPGAGVTSYEQYF. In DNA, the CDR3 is TGCGCCAGCAGGCCGGGAGCGGGGGTCACCTCCTACGAGCAGTACTTC.

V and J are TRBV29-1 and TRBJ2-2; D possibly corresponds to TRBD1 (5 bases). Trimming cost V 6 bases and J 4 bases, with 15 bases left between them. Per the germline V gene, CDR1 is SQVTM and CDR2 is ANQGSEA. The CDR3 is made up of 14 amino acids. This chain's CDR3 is CSVPSRVGTGELFF. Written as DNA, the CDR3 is TGCAGCGTCCCCTCCAGGGTTGGCACCGGGGAGCTGTTTTTT.

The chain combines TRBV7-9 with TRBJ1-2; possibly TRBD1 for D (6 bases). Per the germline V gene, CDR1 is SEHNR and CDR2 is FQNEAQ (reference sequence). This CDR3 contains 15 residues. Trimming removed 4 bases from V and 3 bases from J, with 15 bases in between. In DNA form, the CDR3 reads TGTGCCAGCAGCTCTGGCAGGGGTGTCGACTATGGCTACACCTTC. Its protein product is CASSSGRGVDYGYTF.

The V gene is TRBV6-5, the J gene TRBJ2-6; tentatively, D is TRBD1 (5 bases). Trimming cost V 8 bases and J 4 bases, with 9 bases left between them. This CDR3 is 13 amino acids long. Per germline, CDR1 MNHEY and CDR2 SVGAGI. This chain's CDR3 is CASQGAGANVLTF. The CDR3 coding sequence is TGTGCCAGCCAAGGGGCCGGGGCCAACGTCCTGACTTTC.

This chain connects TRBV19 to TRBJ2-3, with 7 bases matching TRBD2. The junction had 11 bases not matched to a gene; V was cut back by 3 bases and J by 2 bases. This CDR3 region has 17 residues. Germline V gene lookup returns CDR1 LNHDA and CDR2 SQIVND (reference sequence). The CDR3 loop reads CASSILGVAGLTDTQYF. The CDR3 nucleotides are TGTGCCAGTAGTATCTTAGGGGTAGCGGGCCTCACAGATACGCAGTATTTT.

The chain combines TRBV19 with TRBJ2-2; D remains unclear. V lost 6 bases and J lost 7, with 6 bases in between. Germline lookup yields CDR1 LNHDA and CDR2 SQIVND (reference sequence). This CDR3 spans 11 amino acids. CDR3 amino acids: CASSSYGELFF. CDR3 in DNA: TGTGCCAGTAGCTCTTACGGGGAGCTGTTTTTT.

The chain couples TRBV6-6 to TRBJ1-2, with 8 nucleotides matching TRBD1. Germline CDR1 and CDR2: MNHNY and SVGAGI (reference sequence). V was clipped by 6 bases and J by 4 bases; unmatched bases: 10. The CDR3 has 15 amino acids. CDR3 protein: CASSLDRGGLYGYTF. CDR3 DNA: TGTGCCAGCAGCCTAGACAGGGGAGGCCTCTATGGCTACACCTTC.

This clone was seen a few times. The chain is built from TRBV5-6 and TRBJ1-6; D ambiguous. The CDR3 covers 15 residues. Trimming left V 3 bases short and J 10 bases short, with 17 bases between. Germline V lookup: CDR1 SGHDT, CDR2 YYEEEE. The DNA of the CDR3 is TGTGCCAGCAGCTCGACCGGACTGAAGGGCTCACCCCTCCACTTT. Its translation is CASSSTGLKGSPLHF. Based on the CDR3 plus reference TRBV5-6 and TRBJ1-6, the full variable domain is DAGVTQSPTHLIKTRGQQVTLRCSPKSGHDTVSWYQQALGQGPQFIFQYYEEEERQRGNFPDRFSGHQFPNYSSELNVNALLLGDSALYLCASSSTGLKGSPLHFGNGTRLTVT.

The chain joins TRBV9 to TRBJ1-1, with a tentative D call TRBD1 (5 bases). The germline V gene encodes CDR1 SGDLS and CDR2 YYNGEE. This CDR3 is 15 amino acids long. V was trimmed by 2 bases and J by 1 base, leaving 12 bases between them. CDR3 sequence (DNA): TGTGCCAGCAGCGTCATCCTCGGACAGAACACTGAAGCTTTCTTT. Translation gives CASSVILGQNTEAFF.

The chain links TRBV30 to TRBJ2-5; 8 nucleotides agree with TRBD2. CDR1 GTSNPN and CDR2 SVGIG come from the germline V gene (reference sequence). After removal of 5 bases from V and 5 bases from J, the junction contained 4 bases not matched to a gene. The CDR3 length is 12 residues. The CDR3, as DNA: TGTGCCTGGTCGGGGGGGCCGGAGACCCAGTACTTC. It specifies CAWSGGPETQYF.

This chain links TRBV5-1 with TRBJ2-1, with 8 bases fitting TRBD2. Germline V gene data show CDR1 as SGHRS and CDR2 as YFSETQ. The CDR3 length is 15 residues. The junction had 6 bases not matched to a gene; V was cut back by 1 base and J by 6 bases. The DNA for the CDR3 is TGCGCCAGCAGCTTGCACCGCGGGGGGACCAATGAGCAGTTCTTC. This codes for CASSLHRGGTNEQFF.

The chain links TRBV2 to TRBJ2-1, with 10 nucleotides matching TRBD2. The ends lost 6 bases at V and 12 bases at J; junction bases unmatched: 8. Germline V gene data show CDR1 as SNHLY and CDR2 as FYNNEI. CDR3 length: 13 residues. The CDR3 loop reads CASSATSGETQFF. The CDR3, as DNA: TGTGCCAGCAGCGCTACTAGCGGGGAAACGCAGTTCTTC.

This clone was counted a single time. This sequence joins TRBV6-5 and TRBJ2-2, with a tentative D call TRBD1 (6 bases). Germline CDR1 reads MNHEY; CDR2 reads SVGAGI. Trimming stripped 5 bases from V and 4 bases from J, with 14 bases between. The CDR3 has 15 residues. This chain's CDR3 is CASSPPGVFTGELFF. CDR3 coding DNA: TGTGCCAGCAGTCCCCCAGGGGTTTTCACCGGGGAGCTGTTTTTT.